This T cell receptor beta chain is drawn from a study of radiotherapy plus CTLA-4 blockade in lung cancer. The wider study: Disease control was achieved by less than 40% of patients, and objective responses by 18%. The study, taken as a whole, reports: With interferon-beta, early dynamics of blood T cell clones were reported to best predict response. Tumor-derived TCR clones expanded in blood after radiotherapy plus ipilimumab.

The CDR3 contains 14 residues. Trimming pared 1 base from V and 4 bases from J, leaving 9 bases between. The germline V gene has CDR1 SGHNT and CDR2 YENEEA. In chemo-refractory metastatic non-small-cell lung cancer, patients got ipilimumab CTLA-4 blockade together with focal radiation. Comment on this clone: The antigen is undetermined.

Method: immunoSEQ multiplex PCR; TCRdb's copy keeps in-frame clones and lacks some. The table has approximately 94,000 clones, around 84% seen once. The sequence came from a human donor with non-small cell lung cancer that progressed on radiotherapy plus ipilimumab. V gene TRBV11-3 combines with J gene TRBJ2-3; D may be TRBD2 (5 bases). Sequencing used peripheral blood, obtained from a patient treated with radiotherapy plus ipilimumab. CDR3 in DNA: TGTGCCAGCAGCTTAGCGGGAAGCCCAGATACGCAGTATTTT. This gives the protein CASSLAGSPDTQYF.